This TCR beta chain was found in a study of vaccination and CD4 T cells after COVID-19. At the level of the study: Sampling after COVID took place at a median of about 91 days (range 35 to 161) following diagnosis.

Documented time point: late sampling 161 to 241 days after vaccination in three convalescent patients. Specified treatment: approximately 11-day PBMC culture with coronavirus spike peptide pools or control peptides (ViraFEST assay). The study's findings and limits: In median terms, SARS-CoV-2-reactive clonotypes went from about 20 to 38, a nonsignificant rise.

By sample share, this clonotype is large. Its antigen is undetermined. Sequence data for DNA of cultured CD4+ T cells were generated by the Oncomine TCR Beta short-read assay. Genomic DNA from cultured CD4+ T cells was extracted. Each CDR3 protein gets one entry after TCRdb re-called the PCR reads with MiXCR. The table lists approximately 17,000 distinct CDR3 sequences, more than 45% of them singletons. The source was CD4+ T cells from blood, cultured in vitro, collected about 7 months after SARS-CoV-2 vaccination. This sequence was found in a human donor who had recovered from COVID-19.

The CDR3: CAISGTSSGANVLTF. CDR3 bases: TGTGCCATCAGTGGGACCAGCTCTGGGGCCAACGTCCTGACTTTC. The gene calls are TRBV10-3 and TRBJ2-6; D not resolved. From germline, CDR1 is ENHRY and CDR2 SYGVKD. The V and J ends lost 4 bases and 0 bases respectively, with 7 bases between them. The CDR3 is 15 residues long.